This T cell receptor (beta chain) stems from a study of cytomegalovirus exposure and HLA in healthy donors. Study-wide results and limits: The study labeled 164 TCR beta chains cytomegalovirus-associated.

Trimming cost V 4 bases and J 0 bases; bases outside gene matches: 6. Germline CDR1 SGHRS, CDR2 YFSETQ. This CDR3 contains 16 residues. Sequencing was performed with immunoSEQ multiplex PCR; in TCRdb, only in-frame clones are kept and a portion is missing. Here the sample spans 80,000 to 95,000 clones, approximately 96% being singletons. For this clone: Its antigen remains unknown.

The rearrangement uses TRBV5-1 and TRBJ2-5, with TRBD2 matching 10 bases. This sequence was found in a young woman in good health and CMV-seronegative. The sequencing sample was made of PBMCs. The CDR3 sequence: CASSLRTSGDQETQYF. The CDR3 DNA sequence: TGCGCCAGCAGCCTTCGGACTAGCGGAGACCAAGAGACCCAGTACTTC.